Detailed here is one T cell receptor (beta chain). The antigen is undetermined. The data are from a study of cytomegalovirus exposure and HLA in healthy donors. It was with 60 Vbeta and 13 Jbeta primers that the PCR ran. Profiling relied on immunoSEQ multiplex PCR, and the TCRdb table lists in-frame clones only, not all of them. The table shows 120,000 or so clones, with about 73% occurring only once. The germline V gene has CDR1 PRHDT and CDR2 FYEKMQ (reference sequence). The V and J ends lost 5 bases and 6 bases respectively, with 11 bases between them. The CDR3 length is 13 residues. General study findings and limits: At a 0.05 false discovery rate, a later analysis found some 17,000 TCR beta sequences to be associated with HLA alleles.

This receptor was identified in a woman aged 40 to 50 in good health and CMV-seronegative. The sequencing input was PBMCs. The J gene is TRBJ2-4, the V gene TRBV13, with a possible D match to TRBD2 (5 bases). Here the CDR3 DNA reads TGTGCCAGCAGCGTACCGGGATCAAACATTCAGTACTTC. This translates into CASSVPGSNIQYF.